This TCR beta chain was sequenced during a study of regulatory T cells in long-lasting Graves disease. HTBI primers from iRepertoire and Arm-PCR of CDR3 regions yielded the TCR beta libraries. One entry per CDR3 protein results from TCRdb running MiXCR on the multiplex PCR reads. The profile covers 650,000 to 850,000 distinct CDR3 sequences, with around 32% appearing a single time and about two fifths taken by the ten largest. Specified time point: persistent/refractory GD, antithyroid drugs over 5 years with positive TRAb. Extracted PBMC RNA gave rise to the TCR library. Trimming removed 0 bases at V and 5 bases at J, with 8 bases between. The length of the CDR3 is 14 residues. Germline CDR1 is SGHRS and CDR2 is YFSETQ. This clonotype was seen more than once but under ten times.

J is TRBJ2-2 and V is TRBV5-1; no reliable D call. This clonotype was obtained from a female donor with Graves disease. Sequences were derived from peripheral blood mononuclear cells (PBMCs), sampled when the disease was refractory, from a patient treated with antithyroid drugs. The CDR3 coding sequence is TGCGCCAGCAGCTTGGAGGCTGTAACCGGGGAGCTGTTTTTT. Residues: CASSLEAVTGELFF.